This TCR beta chain is from a study of blood T cell repertoires in COVID-19 (dated by TCRdb to the early 2020s). Describing the broader study: Samples from collaborators originated in the United States, Italy and Spain and spanned both the acute and convalescent phases of COVID-19. The material from the prospective study consisted of cDNA or gDNA derived from T cells, B-cell-depleted T cells, or PBMCs. Deeply sampled blood TCRbeta repertoires from subjects exposed to, actively infected with, or recovered from COVID-19 were included in the dataset. The repertoires were released in a freely available public database meant as a resource for research on the immune response to SARS-CoV-2. Samples were obtained from the ongoing ImmuneRACE study (first 160 participants) and from about 1,300 subjects provided by 6 global collaborators. Nearly every sample came with metadata listing a de-identified subject ID, COVID-19 status, age in years and sex. Where HLA class I and class II types were available, the types were taken from metadata supplied by the sample provider, not from assay-based typing. What the research found in general, with its limitations: The amount of clinical and demographic metadata varied by source and participant and was provided uncurated.

One collaborating source in Seattle enrolled patients during active infection and followed them longitudinally through the course of disease. Each collaborating institution followed its own protocols to collect whole blood in K2EDTA tubes. For TCRbeta analysis, collaborators shipped samples in one of three forms: frozen whole blood, isolated PBMCs, or DNA extracted from either of those sample types. The germline V gene specifies MDHEN as CDR1 and SYDVKM as CDR2. The germline V end is reduced by 7 bases and the J end by 4 bases; junction bases left unmatched: 13. The CDR3 runs 15 amino acids, cysteine and phenylalanine included. The entry retains the CDR3 DNA only, 45 bases that are in frame from base 1. TCRbeta CDR3 regions were amplified from genomic DNA by means of the immunoSEQ Assay, a bias-controlled multiplex PCR. The paper's processing steps were these. Nucleated cell counts per sample were estimated from amplification of reference gene primers within the assay. Sequence reads were collapsed and filtered to measure the absolute abundance of every unique TCRbeta CDR3 rearrangement. Productive Simpson clonality was computed per sample as the square root of Simpson's diversity index over productive rearrangements. TCRdb retrieved this table from immuneACCESS and kept in-frame rearrangements only. Not all clones are present; in checked studies, unresolved V genes account for under half, and no reason is known for the remainder. Clone size and V and J calls were adopted from that table, with D and trimming inferred from the DNA. This sample lists tens of thousands of clones; 87% were detected once. Jointly, the top ten make up 3.4% of the sample.

As for this clone: Its antigen remains undetermined. No base-level quality is on record; no much larger clone is a single base apart.

This clonotype was sampled from a woman between 50 and 59 years old with COVID-19, enrolled during active disease. The rearranged segments are TRBV28 and TRBJ2-7; the junction holds 7 bases that match TRBD1. The sequenced sample consisted of peripheral blood. The DNA sequence is as follows: TGTGCCAGCACCACCTTAGGGGGCGGTAGGTACGAGCAGTACTTC. Translated, it reads CASTTLGGGRYEQYF.